Listed below are T cell receptor beta chains from one sample, sequenced in a study of blood T cell repertoires in COVID-19. The method was immunoSEQ multiplex PCR; TCRdb's version includes in-frame clones alone and lacks a portion of them. The sample lists roughly 190,000 clones, approximately 80% occurring once. The source material was PBMCs or T cells enriched from blood (not recorded which). These receptor sequences come from a man aged 35 to 55 who had recovered from COVID-19. Both conserved end residues are part of each CDR3. Each record gives: D gene, clone size, J gene, V gene, CDR3 protein, CDR3 DNA. The D gene is left open where the match is weak. Rows may omit the clone size; those that give it use once, few, many or a size class.

>NA|once|TRBJ1-2|TRBV6-6
CASSSGTDYGYTF
TGTGCCAGCAGTAGCGGGACGGATTATGGCTACACCTTC
>NA|NA|TRBJ1-2|TRBV4-3
CASSQDPIPAGLDGYTF
TGCGCCAGCAGCCAAGATCCGATTCCCGCAGGGTTGGATGGCTACACCTTC
>TRBD1|many|TRBJ1-2|TRBV9
CASSPGQSSLYGYTF
TGTGCCAGCAGCCCGGGACAGAGCAGCCTCTATGGCTACACCTTC
>NA|NA|TRBJ1-5|TRBV9
CASSVDPSSSDQPQHF
TGTGCCAGCAGCGTAGATCCCTCCTCGTCCGATCAGCCCCAGCATTTT
>TRBD2|NA|TRBJ2-7|TRBV10-3
CAISAMSSGYEQYF
TGTGCCATCAGTGCCATGTCTAGCGGGTACGAGCAGTACTTC
>TRBD1|few|TRBJ1-5|TRBV7-9
CASSLEGGRNQPQHF
TGTGCCAGCAGCTTAGAAGGGGGCCGCAATCAGCCCCAGCATTTT
>NA|NA|TRBJ2-7|TRBV4-2
CASSQDRGGVEEQYF
TGTGCCAGCAGCCAAGATAGGGGGGGAGTGGAAGAGCAGTACTTC
>TRBD2|NA|TRBJ2-1|TRBV6-1
CASSAWTSGSRSEQFF
TGTGCCAGCAGTGCATGGACTAGCGGGAGTCGAAGTGAGCAGTTCTTC
>TRBD2|once|TRBJ2-1|TRBV4-3
CASSPGLAGYNEQFF
TGCGCCAGCAGCCCGGGACTAGCGGGATACAATGAGCAGTTCTTC
>NA|NA|TRBJ1-1|TRBV18
CASSINTEAFF
TGTGCCAGCTCAATAAACACTGAAGCTTTCTTT
>NA|NA|TRBJ1-1|TRBV12-3/TRBV12-4
CASSFYSTEAFF
TGTGCCAGCAGTTTCTACTCCACTGAAGCTTTCTTT
>NA|NA|TRBJ2-6|TRBV18
CASSPQGGGSGANVLTF
TGTGCCAGCTCACCACAAGGGGGTGGCTCTGGGGCCAACGTCCTGACTTTC
>NA|NA|TRBJ1-1|TRBV13
CASSLRDRTFF
TGTGCCAGCAGCTTACGGGATCGGACTTTCTTT
>TRBD1|NA|TRBJ1-2|TRBV12-3/TRBV12-4
CASSLNTGDGYTF
TGTGCCAGCAGTTTAAATACAGGGGATGGCTACACCTTC
>TRBD2|NA|TRBJ2-1|TRBV27
CASSTYAGGDNEQFF
TGTGCCAGCAGTACCTACGCGGGAGGTGACAATGAGCAGTTCTTC
>TRBD1|NA|TRBJ1-5|TRBV7-9
CASSSGGNQPQHF
TGTGCCAGCAGTTCAGGGGGTAATCAGCCCCAGCATTTT
>NA|NA|TRBJ1-2|TRBV19
CASHQGSYGYTF
TGTGCCAGCCATCAGGGGTCCTATGGCTACACCTTC
>NA|NA|TRBJ1-1|TRBV29-1
CSVGGYEAFF
TGCAGCGTGGGGGGATACGAAGCTTTCTTT
>NA|NA|TRBJ1-2|TRBV5-1
CASSLGTAANYGYTF
TGCGCCAGCAGCTTGGGGACAGCTGCTAACTATGGCTACACCTTC
>NA|NA|TRBJ2-7|TRBV5-6
CASSLAHGYEQYF
TGTGCCAGCAGCTTGGCTCACGGCTACGAGCAGTACTTC
>NA|NA|TRBJ2-7|TRBV6-6
CASSYSPGVAYEQYF
TGTGCCAGCAGTTACTCCCCAGGGGTGGCCTACGAGCAGTACTTC
>NA|NA|TRBJ1-6|TRBV7-2
CASSSQIGVTPSSPLHF
TGTGCCAGCAGCTCTCAAATCGGCGTAACTCCTAGTTCACCCCTCCACTTT
>NA|few|TRBJ2-3|TRBV6-4
CASSSTSRGDTQYF
TGTGCCAGCAGTTCCACTAGCCGGGGGGATACGCAGTATTTT
>NA|NA|TRBJ2-1|TRBV7-9
CASSPVGTSYNEQFF
TGTGCCAGCAGTCCGGTAGGGACTTCCTACAATGAGCAGTTCTTC
>TRBD2|NA|TRBJ2-1|TRBV3-1/TRBV3-2
CASSHPYSSGRAGAYNEQFF
TGTGCCAGCAGCCATCCATACTCTAGCGGGAGGGCCGGGGCCTACAATGAGCAGTTCTTC
>NA|NA|TRBJ1-2|TRBV2
CASSFVVANYGYTF
TGTGCCAGCAGTTTTGTGGTAGCTAACTATGGCTACACCTTC
>NA|NA|TRBJ1-5|TRBV18
CASSRDIHSNQPQHF
TGTGCCAGCTCACGGGACATACATAGCAATCAGCCCCAGCATTTT
>NA|once|TRBJ2-7|TRBV5-6
CASSPSLREQYF
TGTGCCAGCAGCCCTAGTCTCCGCGAGCAGTACTTC
>NA|NA|TRBJ2-7|TRBV11-3
CASSPSGGTSYEQYF
TGTGCCAGCAGCCCGTCAGGGGGGACCTCCTACGAGCAGTACTTC
>NA|many|TRBJ1-1|TRBV7-9
CASSFGEITEAFF
TGTGCCAGCAGCTTCGGAGAGATCACTGAAGCTTTCTTT
>NA|NA|TRBJ2-1|TRBV20-1
CSSLRQGEQFF
TGCAGCTCCCTTCGTCAGGGTGAGCAGTTCTTC
>NA|NA|TRBJ2-5|TRBV7-2
CASRLGVKETQYF
TGTGCCAGCCGTCTAGGGGTCAAAGAGACCCAGTACTTC
>TRBD1|few|TRBJ1-6|TRBV2
CASSGRGRGRNSPLHF
TGTGCCAGCAGTGGAAGGGGCAGGGGGCGAAATTCACCCCTCCACTTT
>NA|NA|TRBJ1-2|TRBV7-2
CASSLAGGVPNYGYTF
TGTGCCAGCAGCTTAGCGGGGGGGGTTCCTAACTATGGCTACACCTTC
>NA|NA|TRBJ2-5|TRBV7-3
CASSVTGTGGETQYF
TGTGCCAGCAGCGTAACCGGGACTGGGGGGGAGACCCAGTACTTC
>TRBD1|few|TRBJ1-2|TRBV9
CASSWGTGDSYTF
TGTGCCAGCAGCTGGGGGACAGGGGATAGCTACACCTTC
>NA|NA|TRBJ1-4|TRBV10-2
CASSAGQRQKLFF
TGCGCCAGCAGTGCCGGACAGAGACAGAAACTGTTTTTT
>NA|NA|TRBJ1-5|TRBV2
CASSMDSRNQPQHF
TGTGCCAGCAGTATGGACAGCCGCAATCAGCCCCAGCATTTT
>TRBD2|few|TRBJ2-7|TRBV18
CASSPRSGRAPTYEQYF
TGTGCCAGCTCACCAAGGAGCGGGAGGGCCCCAACCTACGAGCAGTACTTC
>NA|NA|TRBJ2-1|TRBV5-1
CASSLVGMEGLPYEQFF
TGCGCCAGCAGCTTGGTTGGGATGGAGGGCCTTCCGTATGAGCAGTTCTTC
>NA|NA|TRBJ1-4|TRBV18
CASSPDMYEKLFF
TGTGCCAGCTCACCAGACATGTATGAAAAACTGTTTTTT
>NA|NA|TRBJ2-2|TRBV5-1
CASRARSDTGELFF
TGCGCCAGCAGGGCGCGCAGCGACACCGGGGAGCTGTTTTTT
>NA|NA|TRBJ1-4|TRBV4-1
CASSQMRGHPSDNEKLFF
TGCGCCAGCAGCCAAATGCGGGGGCACCCGAGCGATAATGAAAAACTGTTTTTT
>NA|NA|TRBJ1-2|TRBV19
CASSSRPLGYYGYTF
TGTGCCAGTAGTAGCCGACCCCTGGGCTACTATGGCTACACCTTC
>NA|NA|TRBJ1-5|TRBV30
CAWSKSIGGNQPQHF
TGTGCCTGGAGTAAGAGTATCGGGGGCAATCAGCCCCAGCATTTT
>NA|NA|TRBJ1-2|TRBV4-1
CASSQDSTVLWYGYTF
TGCGCCAGCAGCCAAGATAGCACCGTTCTATGGTATGGCTACACCTTC
>NA|few|TRBJ1-3|TRBV7-3
CASSLGPSGNTIYF
TGTGCCAGCAGCTTGGGCCCCTCTGGAAACACCATATATTTT
>NA|few|TRBJ2-7|TRBV6-5
CASSFGQDYEQYF
TGTGCCAGCAGTTTCGGACAAGACTACGAGCAGTACTTC
>NA|NA|TRBJ2-7|TRBV19
CATKYRDSYEQYF
TGTGCCACCAAATACAGGGACTCCTACGAGCAGTACTTC
>NA|few|TRBJ1-4|TRBV18
CASSPRGGTNEKLFF
TGTGCCAGCTCACCACGGGGAGGGACTAATGAAAAACTGTTTTTT
>NA|NA|TRBJ2-7|TRBV5-5
CASSLGDGSYEQYF
TGTGCCAGCAGCTTAGGGGATGGCTCCTACGAGCAGTACTTC
>NA|NA|TRBJ1-1|TRBV5-4
CASSLFQGGAFF
TGTGCCAGCAGCTTGTTTCAGGGAGGGGCTTTCTTT
>NA|few|TRBJ1-2|TRBV29-1
CSGWEAGPYGYTF
TGCAGCGGTTGGGAGGCAGGGCCCTATGGCTACACCTTC